A selection of T cell receptor beta chains follows, all from one sample in a study of blood T cell repertoires in COVID-19. Assay: immunoSEQ multiplex PCR; the TCRdb copy retains only in-frame clones and omits some. The sample records some 120,000 clones, roughly 90% being singletons. The source material was peripheral blood. These receptors were collected from a man in his fifties with active COVID-19. Each CDR3 is given with its conserved first and last residue. The D gene is left open where the match is weak. Expanded clones get a size class; other rows say once, few or many, or leave the size out.

clone_size: once; d_call: TRBD1; v_call: TRBV10-2; j_call: TRBJ2-2; cdr3_aa: CASSEGAGGHGELFF; cdr3_nt: TGCGCCAGCAGTGAGGGGGCAGGGGGCCACGGGGAGCTGTTTTTT
clone_size: NA; d_call: TRBD1; v_call: TRBV25-1; j_call: TRBJ1-1; cdr3_aa: CASRPSGTGNTEAFF; cdr3_nt: TGTGCCAGCAGACCCTCCGGGACAGGGAACACTGAAGCTTTCTTT
clone_size: NA; d_call: TRBD1; v_call: TRBV5-1; j_call: TRBJ2-7; cdr3_aa: CASSPGQDLYEQYF; cdr3_nt: TGCGCCAGCAGCCCAGGACAGGACCTCTACGAGCAGTACTTC
clone_size: NA; d_call: TRBD2; v_call: TRBV6-6; j_call: TRBJ2-3; cdr3_aa: CASSTRGGDTDTQYF; cdr3_nt: TGTGCCAGCAGTACCCGGGGGGGGGACACAGATACGCAGTATTTT
clone_size: NA; d_call: TRBD1; v_call: TRBV5-1; j_call: TRBJ1-2; cdr3_aa: CASSPGQSYGYTF; cdr3_nt: TGCGCCAGCAGCCCGGGACAGAGCTATGGCTACACCTTC
clone_size: NA; d_call: NA; v_call: TRBV9; j_call: TRBJ2-2; cdr3_aa: CASSRRDFQNTGELFF; cdr3_nt: TGTGCCAGCAGTCGGAGGGACTTCCAGAACACCGGGGAGCTGTTTTTT
clone_size: once; d_call: NA; v_call: TRBV13; j_call: TRBJ1-4; cdr3_aa: CASSPKGQGLNEKLFF; cdr3_nt: TGTGCCAGCAGCCCAAAGGGACAAGGCCTTAATGAAAAACTGTTTTTT
clone_size: NA; d_call: TRBD1; v_call: TRBV11-3; j_call: TRBJ2-3; cdr3_aa: CASNRGLRDTQYF; cdr3_nt: TGTGCCAGCAACAGGGGGCTGAGAGATACGCAGTATTTT
clone_size: NA; d_call: TRBD1; v_call: TRBV7-2; j_call: TRBJ1-3; cdr3_aa: CASSPRTGAVGNTIYF; cdr3_nt: TGTGCCAGCAGCCCAAGGACAGGGGCTGTTGGAAACACCATATATTTT
clone_size: NA; d_call: NA; v_call: TRBV18; j_call: TRBJ2-2; cdr3_aa: CASSRDTGELFF; cdr3_nt: TGTGCCAGCTCACGCGACACCGGGGAGCTGTTTTTT
clone_size: NA; d_call: NA; v_call: TRBV20-1; j_call: TRBJ1-1; cdr3_aa: CSASSGPITEAFF; cdr3_nt: TGCAGTGCTAGTTCAGGGCCGATAACTGAAGCTTTCTTT
clone_size: NA; d_call: TRBD1; v_call: TRBV3-1/TRBV3-2; j_call: TRBJ1-1; cdr3_aa: CASSFRDRGPEAFF; cdr3_nt: TGTGCCAGCAGCTTCCGGGACAGGGGCCCTGAAGCTTTCTTT
clone_size: few; d_call: NA; v_call: TRBV4-1; j_call: TRBJ1-1; cdr3_aa: CASSQDLGTSHGAFF; cdr3_nt: TGCGCCAGCAGCCAAGATCTCGGGACATCCCATGGAGCTTTCTTT
clone_size: NA; d_call: TRBD1; v_call: TRBV6-5; j_call: TRBJ1-5; cdr3_aa: CASVSGGVQPQHF; cdr3_nt: TGTGCCAGCGTTTCAGGGGGCGTTCAGCCCCAGCATTTT
clone_size: NA; d_call: NA; v_call: TRBV7-9; j_call: TRBJ1-1; cdr3_aa: CASSLSRSEAFF; cdr3_nt: TGTGCCAGCAGCTTATCCCGTAGCGAAGCTTTCTTT
clone_size: NA; d_call: TRBD1; v_call: TRBV6-6; j_call: TRBJ1-1; cdr3_aa: CASHRGLNTEAFF; cdr3_nt: TGTGCCAGCCACAGGGGCCTGAACACTGAAGCTTTCTTT
clone_size: few; d_call: NA; v_call: TRBV6-5; j_call: TRBJ1-2; cdr3_aa: CATTGTSNYGYTF; cdr3_nt: TGTGCCACCACCGGGACTTCTAACTATGGCTACACCTTC
clone_size: NA; d_call: NA; v_call: TRBV6-2/TRBV6-3; j_call: TRBJ1-2; cdr3_aa: CASSLGGAVSNYGYTF; cdr3_nt: TGTGCCAGCAGTCTCGGCGGGGCAGTATCTAACTATGGCTACACCTTC
clone_size: NA; d_call: NA; v_call: TRBV7-9; j_call: TRBJ1-6; cdr3_aa: CASSSRTAYSPLHF; cdr3_nt: TGTGCCAGCAGCTCCCGGACAGCCTATTCACCCCTCCACTTT
clone_size: once; d_call: NA; v_call: TRBV21-1; j_call: TRBJ2-5; cdr3_aa: CASRGGRVTSGLAQETQYF; cdr3_nt: TGTGCCAGCAGAGGGGGACGGGTAACTAGCGGACTGGCCCAAGAGACCCAGTACTTC
clone_size: NA; d_call: NA; v_call: TRBV11-3; j_call: TRBJ1-2; cdr3_aa: CASSLAAPPVGYTF; cdr3_nt: TGTGCCAGCAGCTTAGCCGCGCCCCCTGTAGGCTACACCTTC
clone_size: NA; d_call: TRBD2; v_call: TRBV6-5; j_call: TRBJ2-1; cdr3_aa: CASSFGTSGSNEQFF; cdr3_nt: TGTGCCAGCAGTTTCGGGACTAGCGGGAGTAATGAGCAGTTCTTC
clone_size: once; d_call: TRBD1; v_call: TRBV18; j_call: TRBJ1-2; cdr3_aa: CASSSGTANYGYTF; cdr3_nt: TGTGCCAGCTCATCCGGGACAGCTAACTATGGCTACACCTTC
clone_size: NA; d_call: TRBD1; v_call: TRBV5-1; j_call: TRBJ1-2; cdr3_aa: CASSNPGQGIHYGYTF; cdr3_nt: TGCGCCAGCAGCAATCCGGGACAGGGGATTCACTATGGCTACACCTTC
clone_size: once; d_call: NA; v_call: TRBV5-4; j_call: TRBJ1-1; cdr3_aa: CASSLTGLKNTEAFF; cdr3_nt: TGTGCCAGCAGCTTGACAGGTCTGAAGAACACTGAAGCTTTCTTT
clone_size: NA; d_call: TRBD1; v_call: TRBV27; j_call: TRBJ1-1; cdr3_aa: CASIGGQNTEAFF; cdr3_nt: TGTGCCAGCATAGGGGGCCAGAACACTGAAGCTTTCTTT
clone_size: NA; d_call: NA; v_call: TRBV19; j_call: TRBJ2-1; cdr3_aa: CASSIVSSNEQFF; cdr3_nt: TGTGCCAGTAGTATAGTGTCCAGCAATGAGCAGTTCTTC
clone_size: once; d_call: TRBD1; v_call: TRBV29-1; j_call: TRBJ2-5; cdr3_aa: CSVGDREETQYF; cdr3_nt: TGCAGCGTCGGGGACAGGGAAGAGACCCAGTACTTC
clone_size: NA; d_call: NA; v_call: TRBV5-1; j_call: TRBJ2-2; cdr3_aa: CASSLAFGESTGELFF; cdr3_nt: TGCGCCAGCAGCTTGGCCTTCGGGGAATCCACCGGGGAGCTGTTTTTT
clone_size: NA; d_call: TRBD2; v_call: TRBV18; j_call: TRBJ2-1; cdr3_aa: CASSPRTSGSRSYNEQFF; cdr3_nt: TGTGCCAGCTCACCCAGGACTAGCGGGAGCCGCTCCTACAATGAGCAGTTCTTC
clone_size: NA; d_call: TRBD2; v_call: TRBV2; j_call: TRBJ2-2; cdr3_aa: CASTSGLAGGNTGELFF; cdr3_nt: TGTGCCAGCACATCGGGACTAGCGGGAGGGAACACCGGGGAGCTGTTTTTT
clone_size: few; d_call: NA; v_call: TRBV6-1; j_call: TRBJ2-1; cdr3_aa: CASSEAQRGSYNEQFF; cdr3_nt: TGTGCCAGCAGTGAAGCGCAAAGGGGATCCTACAATGAGCAGTTCTTC
clone_size: once; d_call: NA; v_call: TRBV3-1/TRBV3-2; j_call: TRBJ2-7; cdr3_aa: CGTGYGSSYEQYF; cdr3_nt: TGTGGTACAGGGTATGGTAGCTCCTACGAGCAGTACTTC
clone_size: NA; d_call: NA; v_call: TRBV4-2; j_call: TRBJ2-2; cdr3_aa: CASSQDPGVNTGELFF; cdr3_nt: TGTGCCAGCAGCCAAGATCCGGGGGTGAACACCGGGGAGCTGTTTTTT
clone_size: once; d_call: NA; v_call: TRBV13; j_call: TRBJ2-3; cdr3_aa: CASSLAWVGSTADTQYF; cdr3_nt: TGTGCCAGCAGCTTAGCCTGGGTCGGGAGCACGGCAGATACGCAGTATTTT
clone_size: NA; d_call: TRBD1; v_call: TRBV11-2; j_call: TRBJ1-2; cdr3_aa: CASSFRTGGRGYTF; cdr3_nt: TGTGCCAGCAGCTTCAGGACAGGGGGAAGGGGCTACACCTTC
clone_size: NA; d_call: NA; v_call: TRBV28; j_call: TRBJ2-7; cdr3_aa: CASSLAGPLYEQYF; cdr3_nt: TGTGCCAGCAGTTTAGCGGGGCCCCTATACGAGCAGTACTTC
clone_size: NA; d_call: TRBD2; v_call: TRBV19; j_call: TRBJ2-5; cdr3_aa: CASSITGTSLETQYF; cdr3_nt: TGTGCCAGTAGTATAACTGGGACTAGCCTGGAGACCCAGTACTTC
clone_size: few; d_call: NA; v_call: TRBV2; j_call: TRBJ1-2; cdr3_aa: CASSEARANYGYTF; cdr3_nt: TGTGCCAGCAGTGAGGCCAGGGCTAACTATGGCTACACCTTC
clone_size: NA; d_call: TRBD1; v_call: TRBV2; j_call: TRBJ1-1; cdr3_aa: CASSPTRQGSTEAFF; cdr3_nt: TGTGCCAGCAGTCCTACCCGACAGGGAAGCACTGAAGCTTTCTTT
clone_size: NA; d_call: TRBD2; v_call: TRBV19; j_call: TRBJ2-1; cdr3_aa: CASSRSGVYNEQFF; cdr3_nt: TGTGCCAGTAGTCGTAGCGGGGTTTACAATGAGCAGTTCTTC
clone_size: NA; d_call: NA; v_call: TRBV5-1; j_call: TRBJ1-1; cdr3_aa: CASSFRQTNTEAFF; cdr3_nt: TGCGCCAGCAGCTTTAGGCAGACTAACACTGAAGCTTTCTTT
clone_size: NA; d_call: TRBD1; v_call: TRBV7-9; j_call: TRBJ1-2; cdr3_aa: CASNVGQGPNYGYTF; cdr3_nt: TGTGCCAGCAACGTAGGACAGGGACCAAACTATGGCTACACCTTC
clone_size: NA; d_call: NA; v_call: TRBV15; j_call: TRBJ1-3; cdr3_aa: CATSRDRVSGNTIYF; cdr3_nt: TGTGCCACCAGCAGAGACAGGGTTTCTGGAAACACCATATATTTT
clone_size: NA; d_call: NA; v_call: TRBV4-1; j_call: TRBJ2-3; cdr3_aa: CASSSTGGTDTQYF; cdr3_nt: TGCGCCAGCAGCTCGACAGGCGGCACAGATACGCAGTATTTT
clone_size: once; d_call: NA; v_call: TRBV18; j_call: TRBJ1-6; cdr3_aa: CASSKDRQNSPLHF; cdr3_nt: TGTGCCAGCTCAAAAGACAGACAGAATTCACCCCTCCACTTT
clone_size: NA; d_call: NA; v_call: TRBV2; j_call: TRBJ2-1; cdr3_aa: CASTLDSYNEQFF; cdr3_nt: TGTGCCAGCACCCTAGACAGCTACAATGAGCAGTTCTTC
clone_size: NA; d_call: NA; v_call: TRBV14; j_call: TRBJ2-7; cdr3_aa: CASSQELKYGQQYF; cdr3_nt: TGTGCCAGCAGCCAAGAACTTAAATATGGGCAGCAGTACTTC
clone_size: NA; d_call: TRBD1; v_call: TRBV29-1; j_call: TRBJ1-3; cdr3_aa: CSVNTGGTGNTIYF; cdr3_nt: TGCAGCGTAAATACAGGGGGCACTGGAAACACCATATATTTT
clone_size: NA; d_call: NA; v_call: TRBV5-1; j_call: TRBJ2-5; cdr3_aa: CASKGASSAETQYF; cdr3_nt: TGCGCCAGCAAAGGAGCTAGCTCGGCAGAGACCCAGTACTTC
clone_size: NA; d_call: NA; v_call: TRBV7-2; j_call: TRBJ1-1; cdr3_aa: CASSPSINTEAFF; cdr3_nt: TGTGCCAGCAGCCCGAGCATTAACACTGAAGCTTTCTTT
clone_size: NA; d_call: NA; v_call: TRBV4-2; j_call: TRBJ1-4; cdr3_aa: CASSPGAEEKLFF; cdr3_nt: TGTGCCAGTTCCCCCGGAGCCGAAGAAAAACTGTTTTTT
clone_size: NA; d_call: NA; v_call: TRBV19; j_call: TRBJ2-5; cdr3_aa: CASSIAPTTQETQYF; cdr3_nt: TGTGCCAGTAGTATAGCCCCCACTACACAAGAGACCCAGTACTTC
clone_size: NA; d_call: NA; v_call: TRBV14; j_call: TRBJ2-3; cdr3_aa: CASSQGRVRTDTQYF; cdr3_nt: TGTGCCAGCAGCCAAGGGCGGGTACGCACAGATACGCAGTATTTT